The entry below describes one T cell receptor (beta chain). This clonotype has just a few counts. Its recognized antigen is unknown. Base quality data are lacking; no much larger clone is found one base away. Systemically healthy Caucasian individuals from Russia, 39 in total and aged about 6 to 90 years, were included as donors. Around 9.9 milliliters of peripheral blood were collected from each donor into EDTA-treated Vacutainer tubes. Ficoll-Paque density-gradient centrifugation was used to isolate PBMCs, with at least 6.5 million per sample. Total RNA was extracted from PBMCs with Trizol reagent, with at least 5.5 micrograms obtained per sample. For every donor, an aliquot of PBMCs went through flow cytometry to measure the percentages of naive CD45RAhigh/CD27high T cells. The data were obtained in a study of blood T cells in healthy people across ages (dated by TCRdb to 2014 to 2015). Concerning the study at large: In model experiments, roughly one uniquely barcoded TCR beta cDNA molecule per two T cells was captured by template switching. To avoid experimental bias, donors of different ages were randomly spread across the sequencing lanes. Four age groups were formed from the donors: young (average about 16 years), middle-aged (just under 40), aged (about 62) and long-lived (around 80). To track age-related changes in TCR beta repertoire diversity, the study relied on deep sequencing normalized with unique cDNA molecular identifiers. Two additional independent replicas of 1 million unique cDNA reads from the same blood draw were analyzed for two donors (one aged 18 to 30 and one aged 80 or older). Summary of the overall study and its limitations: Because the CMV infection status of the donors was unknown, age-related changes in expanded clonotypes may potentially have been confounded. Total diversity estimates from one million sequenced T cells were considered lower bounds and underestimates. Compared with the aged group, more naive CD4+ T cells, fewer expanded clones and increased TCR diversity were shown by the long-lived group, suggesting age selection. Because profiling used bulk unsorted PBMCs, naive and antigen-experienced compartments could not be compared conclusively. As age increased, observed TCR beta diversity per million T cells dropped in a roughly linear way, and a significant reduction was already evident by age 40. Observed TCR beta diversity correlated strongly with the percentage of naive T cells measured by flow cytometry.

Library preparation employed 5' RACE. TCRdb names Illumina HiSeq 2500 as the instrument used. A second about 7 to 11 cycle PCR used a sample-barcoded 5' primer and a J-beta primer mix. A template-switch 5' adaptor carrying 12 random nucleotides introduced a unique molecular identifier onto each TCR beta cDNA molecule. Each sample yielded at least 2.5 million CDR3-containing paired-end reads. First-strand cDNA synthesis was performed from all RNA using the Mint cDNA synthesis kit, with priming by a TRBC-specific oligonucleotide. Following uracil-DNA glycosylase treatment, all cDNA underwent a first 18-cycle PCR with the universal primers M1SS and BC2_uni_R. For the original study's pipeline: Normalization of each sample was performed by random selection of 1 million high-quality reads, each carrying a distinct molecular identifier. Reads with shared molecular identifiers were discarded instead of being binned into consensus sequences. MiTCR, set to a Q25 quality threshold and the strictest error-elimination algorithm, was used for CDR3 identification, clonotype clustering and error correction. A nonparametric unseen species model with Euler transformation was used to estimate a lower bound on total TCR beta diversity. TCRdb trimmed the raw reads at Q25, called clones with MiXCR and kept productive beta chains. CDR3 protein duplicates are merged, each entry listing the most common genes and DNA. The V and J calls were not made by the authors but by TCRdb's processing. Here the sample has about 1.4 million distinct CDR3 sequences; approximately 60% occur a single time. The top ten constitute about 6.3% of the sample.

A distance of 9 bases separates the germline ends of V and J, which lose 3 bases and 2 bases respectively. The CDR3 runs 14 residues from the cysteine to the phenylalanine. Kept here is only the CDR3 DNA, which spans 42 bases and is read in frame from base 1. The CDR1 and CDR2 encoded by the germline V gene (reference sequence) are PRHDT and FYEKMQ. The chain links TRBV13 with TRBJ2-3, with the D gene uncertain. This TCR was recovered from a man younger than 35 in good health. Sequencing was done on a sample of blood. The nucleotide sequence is TGTGCCAGCAGCTTGGTGCGCCTCACAGATACGCAGTATTTT. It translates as CASSLVRLTDTQYF.